Below, 18 T cell receptor beta chains from the same sample are listed, as sequenced in a study of OX40 agonist ivuxolimab in advanced cancers. The table came from immunoSEQ multiplex PCR; TCRdb's copy has only in-frame clones and leaves some out. The sample lists tens of thousands of clones; roughly 85% were seen once. The specimen comprised CD4+ or CD8+ T cells sorted from blood, sampled in a trial of the OX40 agonist ivuxolimab. These receptor sequences come from an adult with an advanced solid tumor such as melanoma, head and neck, liver or kidney cancer.

The chain links TRBV5-1 to TRBJ2-7; the D gene is possibly TRBD2 (5 bases). The ends were cut back, 2 bases at V and 4 bases at J, with 13 bases in the middle. This CDR3 has 14 amino acids. Germline assignment: CDR1 SGHRS and CDR2 YFSETQ. Here the CDR3 reads CASSFDAGPYEQYF. CDR3 bases: TGCGCCAGCAGCTTTGACGCGGGTCCGTACGAGCAGTACTTC.

The rearrangement links TRBV6-5 to TRBJ2-3; D unclear. V lost 5 bases, J lost 3 bases, and 12 bases lay in between. Germline CDR1 MNHEY, CDR2 SVGAGI. The CDR3 loop spans 14 amino acids. The CDR3 region is CASSPYYQTDTQYF. As DNA, the CDR3 is TGTGCCAGCAGTCCCTACTACCAAACAGATACGCAGTATTTT.

The CDR3 DNA is TGTGCCAGCAGCACCGGACAGGGGCCCTACGAGCAGTACTTC. Residues: CASSTGQGPYEQYF. The chain employs TRBV6-5 and TRBJ2-7; 9 bases line up with TRBD1. Germline V lookup: CDR1 MNHEY, CDR2 SVGAGI. Trimming took 6 bases from V and 2 from J; bases not matched to a gene: 5. The CDR3 covers 14 residues.

The J gene is TRBJ2-7, the V gene TRBV5-6; 11 bases fit TRBD2. From germline, CDR1 is SGHDT and CDR2 YYEEEE. CDR3 size: 15 residues. Trimming removed 4 bases from V and 3 bases from J; junction bases left unmatched: 6. CDR3: CASSPGTSGLYEQYF. CDR3 DNA: TGTGCCAGCAGCCCTGGGACTAGCGGTCTCTACGAGCAGTACTTC.

V is TRBV29-1 and J is TRBJ2-5, with TRBD1 matching 9 bases. The V gene end was trimmed by 2 bases and the J gene end by 5 bases; junction bases not matched to a gene: 9. Germline V lookup: CDR1 SQVTM, CDR2 ANQGSEA. This CDR3 has 15 amino acids. The CDR3 sequence: CSVEPGQGEAETQYF. The CDR3 bases are TGCAGCGTTGAACCGGGACAGGGCGAAGCGGAGACCCAGTACTTC.

The chain combines TRBV7-8 with TRBJ1-4, with 8 bases identical to TRBD1. This CDR3 spans 15 amino acids. V shed 2 bases, J shed 5 bases, and the junction held 4 bases outside the gene matches. Germline V lookup: CDR1 SGHVS, CDR2 FQNEAQ. The CDR3 here is CASSLLQGGNEKLFF. For the CDR3, the DNA is TGTGCCAGCAGCTTACTACAGGGGGGGAATGAAAAACTGTTTTTT.

This clone was observed once. The rearrangement links TRBV7-9 to TRBJ1-1; D perhaps matches TRBD1 (6 bases). The CDR3 has 16 amino acids. Between the trimmed V and J ends, which lost 1 base and 3 bases, there was a span of 15 bases. The germline V gene encodes CDR1 SEHNR and CDR2 FQNEAQ (reference sequence). The CDR3 here is CASSLGVTGRHTEAFF. CDR3 DNA sequence: TGTGCCAGCAGCTTAGGGGTAACAGGGCGGCACACTGAAGCTTTCTTT.

This clone was seen a handful of times. The same CDR3 can be traced to other DNA sequences in this sample. The chain links TRBV5-1 to TRBJ2-7; 8 positions match TRBD1. V lost 0 bases, J lost 2 bases, and 4 bases stayed unmatched. Per the germline V gene, CDR1 is SGHRS and CDR2 is YFSETQ. This CDR3 region has 15 residues. The CDR3 DNA reads as TGCGCCAGCAGCTTGGCCGGGACAGGAGCCTACGAGCAGTACTTC. This translates into CASSLAGTGAYEQYF. Drawing the rest from reference TRBV5-1 and TRBJ2-7, the complete variable domain is KAGVTQTPRYLIKTRGQQVTLSCSPISGHRSVSWYQQTPGQGLQFLFEYFSETQRNKGNFPGRFSGRQFSNSRSEMNVSTLELGDSALYLCASSLAGTGAYEQYFGPGTRLTVT.

The chain recombines TRBV9 with TRBJ2-3; 10 nucleotides align to TRBD2. This CDR3 is built from 16 residues. V gave up 2 bases and J gave up 4 bases; unmatched junction bases: 7. Germline assignment: CDR1 SGDLS and CDR2 YYNGEE. Here the CDR3 reads CASSVTSGVESDTQYF. CDR3 in DNA: TGTGCCAGCAGCGTTACTAGCGGGGTCGAATCAGATACGCAGTATTTT.

This chain uses TRBV5-6 with TRBJ1-4; 7 bases are a match to TRBD1. Germline trimming cut 1 base from V and 5 bases from J; bases unmatched to any gene: 5. The germline V gene encodes CDR1 SGHDT and CDR2 YYEEEE. CDR3 length equals 15 residues. The CDR3, as DNA: TGTGCCAGCAGCTTGACCCAGACAGGGAATGAAAAACTGTTTTTT. As protein: CASSLTQTGNEKLFF.

V gene TRBV7-3 combines with J gene TRBJ2-1; 8 bases agree with TRBD2. The CDR3 is made up of 18 amino acids. The J segment lost 5 bases and the V segment lost 5 bases, leaving 17 bases of the junction unmatched. The V gene's germline CDR1 is SGHTA and CDR2 FQGTGA. The DNA for the CDR3 is TGTGCCAGCAGCCCCCGGCTCGGGGGGGGCGTGAGGGACAATGAGCAGTTCTTC. It translates to CASSPRLGGGVRDNEQFF.

This clone was counted only a few times. V gene TRBV7-9 combines with J gene TRBJ1-2, with 10 nucleotides matching TRBD1. Germline lookup yields CDR1 SEHNR and CDR2 FQNEAQ (reference sequence). This CDR3 is 17 amino acids long. The V segment lost 1 base and the J segment 4 bases; nucleotides outside the gene matches: 9. CDR3 sequence: CASSLVGVGQGIYGYTF. As DNA, the CDR3 is TGTGCCAGCAGCTTAGTCGGGGTGGGACAGGGGATCTATGGCTACACCTTC.

CDR3 sequence reads: CASSQGAGGTDTQYF. Here the CDR3 DNA reads TGCGCCAGCAGCCAAGGAGCGGGGGGGACAGATACGCAGTATTTT. The chain recombines TRBV4-1 with TRBJ2-3, with 10 bases identical to TRBD2. The CDR3 is 15 residues long. The ends lost 1 base at V and 3 bases at J; junction bases unmatched: 1. The germline gives CDR1 MGHRA, CDR2 YSYEKL.

A few counts support this clone. This chain connects TRBV4-2 to TRBJ2-3; 9 bases map to TRBD2. This CDR3 region has 15 residues. V lost 2 bases, J lost 7 bases, and 7 bases stayed unmatched. Germline V CDR1 and CDR2: LGHNA, YNFKEQ. CDR3 protein: CASSQIAGAVNTQYF. The CDR3 DNA reads as TGTGCCAGCAGCCAAATAGCGGGGGCGGTTAATACGCAGTATTTT.

V usage is TRBV4-1 and J usage is TRBJ2-5, with D perhaps TRBD2 (6 bases). Trimming took off 3 bases at V and 2 bases at J, with 13 bases between the two ends. The CDR3 loop spans 15 amino acids. Looked up from germline, CDR1 is MGHRA and CDR2 is YSYEKL. For the CDR3, the DNA is TGCGCCAGCAGCCAGACAACCGGGACTCAAGAGACCCAGTACTTC. This encodes CASSQTTGTQETQYF.

In nucleotides, the CDR3 is TGTGCCAGCAGCCCAGGGGGGGGCCGGATCAATGAGCAGTTCTTC. Translated, it gives CASSPGGGRINEQFF. This rearrangement joins TRBV7-2 to TRBJ2-1; D is perhaps TRBD1 or TRBD2 (7 bases each). Deletions cut 5 bases from V and 6 bases from J, with 17 bases between. The germline CDR1 and CDR2 sequences are SGHTA and FQGNSA. The CDR3 contains 15 residues.

In this sample, this clone turned up a few times. The chain recombines TRBV7-9 with TRBJ1-6; D is undetermined. V lost 6 bases to trimming and J lost 7 bases, with 13 bases between them. The germline CDR1 and CDR2 sequences are SEHNR and FQNEAQ (reference sequence). CDR3 length equals 14 residues. DNA for the CDR3: TGTGCCAGCAGTCTTAATCACGGAAATTCACCCCTCCACTTT. This encodes CASSLNHGNSPLHF.

The rearrangement joins TRBV5-1 to TRBJ2-7, with 10 bases aligning to TRBD1. With 4 bases clipped from V and 3 bases from J, the junction kept 7 bases outside the gene matches. In germline, CDR1 is SGHRS, CDR2 YFSETQ. The CDR3 has 15 residues. Here the CDR3 DNA reads TGCGCCAGCAGCATGCCCGGGACAGGGGTCTACGAGCAGTACTTC. Amino acid sequence: CASSMPGTGVYEQYF.